The present entry profiles one T cell receptor beta chain with its context. This specimen comes from a study of CD8 T cells in Susac syndrome. With random hexamers, reverse transcription was performed on about 0.45 to 1 ug of RNA. The immunoSEQ assay covered 54 Vbeta and 13 Jbeta segments for CDR3. TCRdb passed the immunoSEQ multiplex PCR reads through MiXCR, listing each CDR3 protein once. The table has 210,000 or so distinct CDR3 sequences, over 90% seen once. With V trimmed by 4 bases and J by 5 bases, 14 bases remained unmatched. CDR1 is SGDLS, CDR2 YYNGEE, per germline. This CDR3 contains 16 residues.

The sample consisted of CD4+ T cells from PBMCs. This sequence joins TRBV9 and TRBJ2-5; 7 positions agree with TRBD2. The sequence derives from a human donor with Susac syndrome. The CDR3 DNA reads as TGTGCCAGCAGCCCCTGGGGGGGACCTCCAGTGGAGACCCAGTACTTC. Amino acid sequence: CASSPWGGPPVETQYF.